This T cell receptor (beta chain) was observed in a study of spatial heterogeneity in lung cancer. Across the whole study: Alpha-chain sequences were consistently detected in smaller numbers than beta-chain sequences. The average appearance count of each unique TCR and UMI combination in raw reads was more than 9.5.

A unique molecular identifier was attached to every TCR cDNA molecule. TCRdb used MiXCR to reprocess the 5' RACE reads, holding one entry per CDR3 protein. The sample lists about 48,000 distinct CDR3 sequences, over 4.5% occurring once. The sample's time point: sample taken at primary tumor resection. Tumor, nontumor lung or frozen PBMC supplied whole RNA, sequenced without sorting. Samples came from roughly 72 TRACERx patients with untreated early-stage lung cancer. At least ten counts were recorded for this clonotype. V gave up 4 bases and J gave up 3 bases; unmatched junction bases: 2. Germline V gene data show CDR1 as LGHNA and CDR2 as YNFKEQ. The CDR3 length is 13 residues.

The input for sequencing was PBMCs, taken at surgery. The sequence came from a male donor with early-stage non-small cell lung cancer. This rearrangement joins TRBV4-2 to TRBJ2-7, with TRBD1 matching 8 bases. The CDR3 here is CASSRTGNYEQYF. The CDR3 region has the DNA TGTGCCAGCAGCCGGACAGGGAACTACGAGCAGTACTTC.